This T cell receptor beta chain was profiled in a study of graft-versus-host responses after intestinal transplantation. Study summary: Recipients obtained multivisceral, liver-intestinal, or isolated intestinal transplants. Uniformly, recipients were administered anti-thymocyte globulin induction with subsequent tacrolimus and steroids for approximately 3 years.

V shed 0 bases and J 3 bases; nucleotides not matched to a gene: 7. Germline V gene data show CDR1 as SEHNR and CDR2 as FQNEAQ (reference sequence). The length of the CDR3 is 17 residues. Overall study results and limits: Those patients showing graft-donor T cell macrochimerism displayed high graft-versus-host to host-versus-graft clonal ratios in allografts. GvH clones detected in recipient marrow included some appearing first in ileum or blood.

TCRdb keeps only in-frame clones here, not all; method: immunoSEQ multiplex PCR. The repertoire consists of about 31,000 clones, with approximately 83% occurring once and the leading ten covering roughly 19%. Points on this clone: What it recognizes is unknown.

The chain recombines TRBV7-9 with TRBJ2-4; 8 bases are shared with TRBD2. The TCR was taken from a human donor who received an intestinal transplant. The material sequenced was unstimulated CD8+ T cells sorted from spleen or lymph node cells, taken before intestinal transplant. The CDR3 DNA follows: TGTGCCAGCAGCTTAGCTTCAGCGGGGGCAGGCAAAAACATTCAGTACTTC. It is translated as CASSLASAGAGKNIQYF.